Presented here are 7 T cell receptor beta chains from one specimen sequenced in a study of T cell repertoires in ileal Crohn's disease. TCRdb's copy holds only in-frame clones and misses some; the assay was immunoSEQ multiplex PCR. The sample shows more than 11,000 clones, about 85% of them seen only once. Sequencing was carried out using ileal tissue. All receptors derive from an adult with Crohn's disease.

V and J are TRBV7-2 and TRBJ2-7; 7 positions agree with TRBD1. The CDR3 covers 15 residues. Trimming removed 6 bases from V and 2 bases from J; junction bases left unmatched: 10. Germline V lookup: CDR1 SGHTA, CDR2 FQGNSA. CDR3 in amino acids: CASRITGAATYEQYF. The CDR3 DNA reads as TGTGCCAGCAGGATTACAGGGGCCGCTACCTACGAGCAGTACTTC.

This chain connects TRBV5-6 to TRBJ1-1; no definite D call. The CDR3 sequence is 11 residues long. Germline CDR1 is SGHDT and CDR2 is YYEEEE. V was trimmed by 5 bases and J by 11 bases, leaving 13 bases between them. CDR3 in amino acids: CASSLFGRAFF. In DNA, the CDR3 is TGTGCCAGCAGTCTATTCGGGAGGGCTTTCTTT.

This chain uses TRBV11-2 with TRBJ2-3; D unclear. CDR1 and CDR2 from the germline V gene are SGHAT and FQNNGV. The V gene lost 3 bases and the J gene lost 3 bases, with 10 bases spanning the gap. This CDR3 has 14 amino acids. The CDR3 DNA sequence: TGTGCCAGCAGCTTTAATTTTCCGACAGATACGCAGTATTTT. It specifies CASSFNFPTDTQYF.

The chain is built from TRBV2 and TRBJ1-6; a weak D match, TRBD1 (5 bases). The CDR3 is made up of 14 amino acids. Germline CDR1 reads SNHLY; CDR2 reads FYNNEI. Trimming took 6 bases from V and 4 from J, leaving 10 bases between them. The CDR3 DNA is TGTGCCAGCAGCGGTCCAGGGTATAATTCACCCCTCCACTTT. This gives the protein CASSGPGYNSPLHF. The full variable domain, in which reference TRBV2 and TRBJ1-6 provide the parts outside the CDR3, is EPEVTQTPSHQVTQMGQEVILRCVPISNHLYFYWYRQILGQKVEFLVSFYNNEISEKSEIFDDQFSVERPDGSNFTLKIRSTKLEDSAMYFCASSGPGYNSPLHFGNGTRLTVT.

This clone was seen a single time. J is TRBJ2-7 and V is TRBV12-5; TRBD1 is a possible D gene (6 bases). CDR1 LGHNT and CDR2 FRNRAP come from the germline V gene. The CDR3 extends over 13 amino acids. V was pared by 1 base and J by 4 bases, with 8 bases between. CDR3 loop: CASGLGTDYEQYF. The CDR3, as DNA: TGTGCTAGTGGTTTGGGGACAGATTACGAGCAGTACTTC. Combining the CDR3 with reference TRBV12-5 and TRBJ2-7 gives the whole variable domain DARVTQTPRHKVTEMGQEVTMRCQPILGHNTVFWYRQTMMQGLELLAYFRNRAPLDDSGMPKDRFSAEMPDATLATLKIQPSEPRDSAVYFCASGLGTDYEQYFGPGTRLTVT.

This CDR3 reads CASSRRGNTEAFF. The CDR3 bases are TGCGCCAGCAGCCGGCGGGGGAACACTGAAGCTTTCTTT. The chain is built from TRBV5-1 and TRBJ1-1; D unresolved. The CDR3 contains 13 residues. V was clipped by 4 bases and J by 1 base, with 8 bases between them. Per the germline V gene, CDR1 is SGHRS and CDR2 is YFSETQ.

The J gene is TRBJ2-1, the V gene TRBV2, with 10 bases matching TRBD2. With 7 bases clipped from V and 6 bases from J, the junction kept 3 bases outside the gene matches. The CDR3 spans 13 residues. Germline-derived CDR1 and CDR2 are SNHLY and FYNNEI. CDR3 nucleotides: TGTGCCAGCAAATCTAGCGGGAGCAATGAGCAGTTCTTC. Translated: CASKSSGSNEQFF. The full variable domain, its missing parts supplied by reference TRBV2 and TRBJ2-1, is EPEVTQTPSHQVTQMGQEVILRCVPISNHLYFYWYRQILGQKVEFLVSFYNNEISEKSEIFDDQFSVERPDGSNFTLKIRSTKLEDSAMYFCASKSSGSNEQFFGPGTRLTVL.